Below, 16 T cell receptor beta chains from the same sample are listed, as sequenced in a study of T cells in Graves' hyperthyroidism and ophthalmopathy. Researchers took RNA transcripts and amplified the TCR beta CDR3 regions from them. A set of HTBI primers served as the primers for a first-round RT-PCR of the TCR CDR3. TCRdb itself ran the multiplex PCR reads through MiXCR, one entry per CDR3 protein. The table includes roughly 290,000 distinct CDR3 sequences, 15% to 20% detected once. Sequences were obtained from blood. The receptors come from an older woman with Graves' ophthalmopathy.

This chain joins TRBV27 and TRBJ2-2, with 11 positions matching TRBD2. The CDR3 has 16 residues. Germline CDR1 is MNHEY and CDR2 is SMNVEV (reference sequence). Trimming at V came to 5 bases and at J to 5 bases, leaving 7 bases not matched to a gene. The CDR3 loop reads CASSPTSGSETGELFF. CDR3 bases: TGTGCCAGCAGTCCTACTAGCGGGAGTGAAACCGGGGAGCTGTTTTTT.

This clonotype was detected ten times or more. CDR3 protein: CASATRDTSNQPQHF. Here the CDR3 DNA reads TGTGCCAGCGCCACTCGGGACACTAGCAATCAGCCCCAGCATTTT. The chain joins TRBV12-3 or TRBV12-4 to TRBJ1-5; D possibly corresponds to TRBD1 (6 bases). This CDR3 is 15 amino acids long. The V end lost 8 bases, the J end lost 0 bases, and 14 bases lay between the germline ends.

This clonotype was counted ten times or more. The chain carries TRBV12-3 or TRBV12-4 and TRBJ1-1; weak D call: TRBD1 (5 bases). Trimming pared 4 bases from V and 0 bases from J, leaving 12 bases between. The CDR3 loop spans 15 amino acids. Here the CDR3 DNA reads TGTGCCAGCAGTTCGAATCGACAGATGAACACTGAAGCTTTCTTT. Translation gives CASSSNRQMNTEAFF.

Note on this clonotype: Just one base apart from a much larger clone, this may be a read error. V and J are TRBV2 and TRBJ2-3; tentatively, D is TRBD1 (6 bases). V was clipped by 3 bases and J by 5 bases, with 12 bases between them. The CDR3 is 14 residues long. Germline V CDR1 and CDR2: SNHLY, FYNNEI. The chain's CDR3 is CASSEDRYIDTQYF. CDR3 bases: TGTGCCAGCAGTGAGGACAGATACATAGATACGCAGTATTTT. Drawing the rest from reference TRBV2 and TRBJ2-3, the complete variable domain is EPEVTQTPSHQVTQMGQEVILRCVPISNHLYFYWYRQILGQKVEFLVSFYNNEISEKSEIFDDQFSVERPDGSNFTLKIRSTKLEDSAMYFCASSEDRYIDTQYFGPGTRLTVL.

Only a few counts were recorded for this clonotype. DNA for the CDR3: TGTGCCAGCAACTCCCAGGGGGCTGGCACTGAAGCTTTCTTT. Translated, it gives CASNSQGAGTEAFF. The chain has TRBV9 and TRBJ1-1, with 8 bases that match TRBD1. The J segment lost 4 bases and the V segment lost 6 bases, leaving 8 bases of the junction unmatched. This CDR3 is built from 14 residues. Germline V gene lookup returns CDR1 SGDLS and CDR2 YYNGEE.

This clonotype was detected ten times or more. V usage is TRBV6-1 and J usage is TRBJ2-7; D may be TRBD2 (6 bases). CDR3 length: 15 amino acids. The V and J ends lost 8 bases and 2 bases respectively, with 19 bases between them. Germline lookup yields CDR1 MNHNS and CDR2 SASEGT. The CDR3 is CASSTGPGVAYEQYF. The CDR3 bases are TGTGCCAGCTCGACGGGACCGGGAGTAGCCTACGAGCAGTACTTC.

The chain uses TRBV20-1 and TRBJ1-3; D gene unclear. Germline V lookup: CDR1 DFQATT, CDR2 SNEGSKA (reference sequence). Trimming took 5 bases from V and 1 from J, leaving 12 bases between them. The CDR3 runs 14 residues. As DNA, the CDR3 is TGCAGTGCTCCCGAACTCGCGTCTGGAAACACCATATATTTT. Translated, it gives CSAPELASGNTIYF.

The chain links TRBV5-1 to TRBJ2-3; the match to TRBD1 covers 9 bases. The CDR3 covers 18 residues. Germline V gene sequence: CDR1 SGHRS, CDR2 YFSETQ. The V segment lost 1 base and the J segment 5 bases; nucleotides outside the gene matches: 14. In nucleotides, the CDR3 is TGCGCCAGCAGCTTGAGGTTGTCAGGACAGGGGACGGAAGATACGCAGTATTTT. Translating it yields CASSLRLSGQGTEDTQYF. Full variable domain (missing parts from reference TRBV5-1 and TRBJ2-3): KAGVTQTPRYLIKTRGQQVTLSCSPISGHRSVSWYQQTPGQGLQFLFEYFSETQRNKGNFPGRFSGRQFSNSRSEMNVSTLELGDSALYLCASSLRLSGQGTEDTQYFGPGTRLTVL.

The table lists this clonotype with many counts. The chain employs TRBV29-1 and TRBJ1-1; D not resolved. The CDR3 runs 15 residues. The germline gives CDR1 SQVTM, CDR2 ANQGSEA. V lost 4 bases, J lost 2 bases, and 17 bases lay in between. CDR3 DNA sequence: TGCAGCGTTGGCCAGAGGGAGGTGGGTAACACTGAAGCTTTCTTT. Its protein is CSVGQREVGNTEAFF.

The V and J genes are TRBV20-1 and TRBJ2-1; maybe TRBD2 (6 bases). V lost 4 bases, J lost 6 bases, and 13 bases lay in between. CDR1 DFQATT and CDR2 SNEGSKA come from the germline V gene (reference sequence). There are 13 residues in the CDR3. This chain's CDR3 is CSAKEGVINEQFF. CDR3 sequence (DNA): TGCAGTGCTAAGGAGGGCGTCATCAATGAGCAGTTCTTC.

The V and J genes are TRBV18 and TRBJ1-2; TRBD1 matches 7 bases. Trimming took 4 bases from V and 4 from J; bases not matched to a gene: 9. Germline CDR1 is KGHSH and CDR2 is LQKENI. CDR3 length: 15 amino acids. The CDR3 protein is CASSRGTELTYGYTF. CDR3 sequence (DNA): TGTGCCAGCTCACGAGGGACAGAACTTACCTATGGCTACACCTTC. The full variable domain, completed using reference TRBV18 and TRBJ1-2, is NAGVMQNPRHLVRRRGQEARLRCSPMKGHSHVYWYRQLPEEGLKFMVYLQKENIIDESGMPKERFSAEFPKEGPSILRIQQVVRGDSAAYFCASSRGTELTYGYTFGSGTRLTVV.

This clonotype came up many times. The rearrangement uses TRBV19 and TRBJ2-3; 11 bases match TRBD2. This CDR3 has 18 amino acids. Germline CDR1 reads LNHDA; CDR2 reads SQIVND (reference sequence). With V trimmed by 6 bases and J by 3 bases, 14 bases remained unmatched. CDR3 sequence: CASSNSNVTSGITDTQYF. The CDR3 coding sequence is TGTGCCAGTAGCAATTCCAACGTGACTAGCGGGATAACAGATACGCAGTATTTT. Full variable domain (rest looked up from reference TRBV19 and TRBJ2-3): DGGITQSPKYLFRKEGQNVTLSCEQNLNHDAMYWYRQDPGQGLRLIYYSQIVNDFQKGDIAEGYSVSREKKESFPLTVTSAQKNPTAFYLCASSNSNVTSGITDTQYFGPGTRLTVL.

V is TRBV5-4 and J is TRBJ2-7, with 9 positions matching TRBD2. This CDR3 is built from 15 residues. Germline V gene data show CDR1 as SGHNT and CDR2 as YYREEE (reference sequence). V shed 1 base, J shed 0 bases, and the junction held 2 bases outside the gene matches. The CDR3 spells CASSLIAGVSYEQYF. CDR3 sequence (DNA): TGTGCCAGCAGCTTGATAGCGGGGGTCTCCTACGAGCAGTACTTC.

This clonotype was seen more than once but under ten times. This sequence joins TRBV30 and TRBJ2-6; D remains ambiguous. CDR1 and CDR2 (germline): GTSNPN, SVGIG (reference sequence). The CDR3 spans 14 residues. The V end was cut by 1 base, the J end by 0 bases, with 4 bases between. This CDR3 reads CAWSGNSGANVLTF. The CDR3 nucleotides are TGTGCCTGGAGTGGTAACTCTGGGGCCAACGTCCTGACTTTC.

The table lists this clonotype with many counts. The chain carries TRBV6-1 and TRBJ1-2; 8 bases fit TRBD1. CDR1 is MNHNS, CDR2 SASEGT, per germline. The trim removed 0 bases at V and 3 bases at J, leaving 3 bases unmatched. The CDR3 has 15 residues. The CDR3 DNA is TGTGCCAGCAGTGAAGCCGGGACAGGAGACTATGGCTACACCTTC. Protein: CASSEAGTGDYGYTF.

The chain has TRBV9 and TRBJ2-3, with D perhaps TRBD1 or TRBD2 (5 bases each). V lost 0 bases to trimming and J lost 5 bases, with 13 bases between them. CDR1 SGDLS and CDR2 YYNGEE come from the germline V gene. The CDR3 length is 15 residues. CDR3 sequence: CASSVVGDPGDTQYF. In DNA form, the CDR3 reads TGTGCCAGCAGCGTAGTAGGGGACCCCGGAGATACGCAGTATTTT.